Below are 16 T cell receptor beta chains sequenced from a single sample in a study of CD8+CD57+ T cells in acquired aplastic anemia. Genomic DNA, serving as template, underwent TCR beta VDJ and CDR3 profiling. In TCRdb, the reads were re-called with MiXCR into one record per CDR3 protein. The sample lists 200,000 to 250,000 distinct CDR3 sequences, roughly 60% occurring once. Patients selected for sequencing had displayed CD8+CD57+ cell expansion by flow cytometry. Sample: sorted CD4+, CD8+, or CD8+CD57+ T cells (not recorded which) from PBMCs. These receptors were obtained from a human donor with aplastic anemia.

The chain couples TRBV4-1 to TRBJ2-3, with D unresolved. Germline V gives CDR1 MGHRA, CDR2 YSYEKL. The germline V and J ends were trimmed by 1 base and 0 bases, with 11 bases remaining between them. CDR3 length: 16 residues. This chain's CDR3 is CASSQVASPSTDTQYF. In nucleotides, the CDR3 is TGCGCCAGCAGCCAAGTTGCGAGCCCCAGCACAGATACGCAGTATTTT.

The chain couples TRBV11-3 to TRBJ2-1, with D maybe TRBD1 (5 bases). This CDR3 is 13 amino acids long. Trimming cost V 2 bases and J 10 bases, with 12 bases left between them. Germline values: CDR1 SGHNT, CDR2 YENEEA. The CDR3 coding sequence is TGTGCCAGCAGCTTATCACAGGTAAAAGAGCAGTTCTTC. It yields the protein CASSLSQVKEQFF.

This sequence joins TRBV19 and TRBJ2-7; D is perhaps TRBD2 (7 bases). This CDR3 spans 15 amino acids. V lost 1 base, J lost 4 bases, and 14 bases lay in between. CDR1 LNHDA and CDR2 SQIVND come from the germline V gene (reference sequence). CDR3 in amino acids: CASSIVGGPEYEQYF. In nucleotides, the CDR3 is TGTGCCAGTAGTATAGTGGGGGGGCCGGAATACGAGCAGTACTTC.

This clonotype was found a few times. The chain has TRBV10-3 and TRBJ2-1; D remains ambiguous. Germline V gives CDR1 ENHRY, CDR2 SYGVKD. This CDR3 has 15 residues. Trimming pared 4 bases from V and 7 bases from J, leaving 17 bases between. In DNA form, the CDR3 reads TGTGCCATCAGTGTTGAGAGGTTCGGGCAGAATGAGCAGTTCTTC. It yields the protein CAISVERFGQNEQFF.

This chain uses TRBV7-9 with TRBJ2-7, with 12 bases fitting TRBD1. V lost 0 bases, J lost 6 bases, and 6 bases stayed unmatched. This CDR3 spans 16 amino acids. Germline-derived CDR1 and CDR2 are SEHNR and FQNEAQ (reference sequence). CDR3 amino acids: CASSLAPGQGAGEQYF. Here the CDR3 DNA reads TGTGCCAGCAGCTTAGCACCGGGACAGGGGGCTGGCGAGCAGTACTTC.

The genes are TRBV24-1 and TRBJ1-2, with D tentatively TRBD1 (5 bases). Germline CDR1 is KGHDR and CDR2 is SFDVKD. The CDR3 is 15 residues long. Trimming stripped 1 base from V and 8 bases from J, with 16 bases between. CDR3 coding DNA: TGTGCCACCAGTGATTTACCCGGGGGTGAGGGCGGCTACACCTTC. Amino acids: CATSDLPGGEGGYTF.

The CDR3 nucleotides read TGCAGTGCAAGGACTAGCGGGGGGGGCGACGAGCAGTACTTC. Translation gives CSARTSGGGDEQYF. V usage is TRBV20-1 and J usage is TRBJ2-7; the match to TRBD2 covers 15 bases. This CDR3 has 14 residues. Trimming removed 6 bases from V and 5 bases from J; junction bases left unmatched: 5. CDR1 and CDR2 from the germline V gene are DFQATT and SNEGSKA (reference sequence).

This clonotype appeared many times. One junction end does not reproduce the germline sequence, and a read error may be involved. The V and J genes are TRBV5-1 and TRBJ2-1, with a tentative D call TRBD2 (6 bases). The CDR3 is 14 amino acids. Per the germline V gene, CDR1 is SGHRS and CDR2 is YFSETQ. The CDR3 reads CASSPRGGYSEQFF. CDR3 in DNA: TGCGCCAGCAGCCCCCGTGGGGGGTACAGTGAGCAGTTCTTC.

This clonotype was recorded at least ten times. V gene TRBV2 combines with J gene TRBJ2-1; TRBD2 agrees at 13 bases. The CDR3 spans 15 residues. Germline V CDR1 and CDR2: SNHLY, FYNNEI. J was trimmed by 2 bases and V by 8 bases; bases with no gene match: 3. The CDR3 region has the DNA TGTGCCAGCTTAGGACTAGCGGGGGCCTACAATGAGCAGTTCTTC. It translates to CASLGLAGAYNEQFF.

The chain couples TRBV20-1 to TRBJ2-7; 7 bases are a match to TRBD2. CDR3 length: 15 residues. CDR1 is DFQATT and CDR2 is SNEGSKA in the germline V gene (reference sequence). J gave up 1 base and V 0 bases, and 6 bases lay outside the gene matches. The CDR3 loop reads CSARDWREPSYEQYF. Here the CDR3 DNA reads TGCAGTGCTAGAGATTGGCGGGAGCCGTCCTACGAGCAGTACTTC.

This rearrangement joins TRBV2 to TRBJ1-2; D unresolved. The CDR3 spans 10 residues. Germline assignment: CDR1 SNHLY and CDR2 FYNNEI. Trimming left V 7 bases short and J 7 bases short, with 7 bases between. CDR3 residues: CASTEVGYTF. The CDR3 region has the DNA TGTGCCAGCACCGAAGTTGGCTACACCTTC. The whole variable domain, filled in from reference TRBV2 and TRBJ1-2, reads EPEVTQTPSHQVTQMGQEVILRCVPISNHLYFYWYRQILGQKVEFLVSFYNNEISEKSEIFDDQFSVERPDGSNFTLKIRSTKLEDSAMYFCASTEVGYTFGSGTRLTVV.

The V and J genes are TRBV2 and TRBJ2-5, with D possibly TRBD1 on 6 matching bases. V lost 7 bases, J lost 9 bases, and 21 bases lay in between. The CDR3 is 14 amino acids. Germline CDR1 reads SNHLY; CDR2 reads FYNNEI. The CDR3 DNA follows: TGTGCCAGCATCGAAGGACAGCAGAGAGGGGCCCAGTACTTC. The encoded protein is CASIEGQQRGAQYF.

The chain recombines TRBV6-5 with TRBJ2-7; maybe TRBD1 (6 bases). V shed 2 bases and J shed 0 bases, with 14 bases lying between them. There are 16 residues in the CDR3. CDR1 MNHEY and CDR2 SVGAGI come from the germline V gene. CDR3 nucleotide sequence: TGTGCCAGCAGTTACGCGGCAGGGGAAAGCTCCTACGAGCAGTACTTC. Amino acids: CASSYAAGESSYEQYF.

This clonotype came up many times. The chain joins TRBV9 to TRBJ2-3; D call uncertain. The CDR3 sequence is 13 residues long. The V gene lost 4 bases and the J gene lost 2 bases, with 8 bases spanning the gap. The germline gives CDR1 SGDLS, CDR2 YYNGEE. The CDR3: CASSPLNTDTQYF. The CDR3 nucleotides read TGTGCCAGCAGCCCCCTTAACACAGATACGCAGTATTTT.

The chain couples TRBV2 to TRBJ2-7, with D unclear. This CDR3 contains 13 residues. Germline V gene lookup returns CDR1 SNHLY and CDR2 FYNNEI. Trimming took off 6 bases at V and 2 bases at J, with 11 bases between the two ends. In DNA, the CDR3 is TGTGCCAGCAGCTTCACGTATACCTACGAGCAGTACTTC. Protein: CASSFTYTYEQYF. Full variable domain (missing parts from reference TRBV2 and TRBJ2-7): EPEVTQTPSHQVTQMGQEVILRCVPISNHLYFYWYRQILGQKVEFLVSFYNNEISEKSEIFDDQFSVERPDGSNFTLKIRSTKLEDSAMYFCASSFTYTYEQYFGPGTRLTVT.

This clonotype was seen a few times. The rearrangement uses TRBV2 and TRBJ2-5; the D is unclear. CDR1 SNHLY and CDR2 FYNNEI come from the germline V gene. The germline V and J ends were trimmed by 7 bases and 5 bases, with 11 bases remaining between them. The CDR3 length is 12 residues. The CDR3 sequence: CASNGNGETQYF. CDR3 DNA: TGTGCCAGCAATGGAAATGGGGAGACCCAGTACTTC.